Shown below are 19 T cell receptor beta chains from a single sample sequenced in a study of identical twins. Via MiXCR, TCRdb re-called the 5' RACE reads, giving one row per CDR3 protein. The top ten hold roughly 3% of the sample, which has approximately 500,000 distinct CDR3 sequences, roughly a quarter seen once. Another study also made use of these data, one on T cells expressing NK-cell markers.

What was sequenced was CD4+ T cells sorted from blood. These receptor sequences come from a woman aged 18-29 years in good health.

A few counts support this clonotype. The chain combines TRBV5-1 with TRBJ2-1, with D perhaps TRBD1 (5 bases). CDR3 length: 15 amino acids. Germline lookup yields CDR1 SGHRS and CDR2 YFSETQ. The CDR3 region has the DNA TGCGCAACACAAAAGGGGCCAAGCTCCTACAATGAGCAGTTCTTC. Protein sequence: CATQKGPSSYNEQFF. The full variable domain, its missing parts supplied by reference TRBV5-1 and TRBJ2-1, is KAGVTQTPRYLIKTRGQQVTLSCSPISGHRSVSWYQQTPGQGLQFLFEYFSETQRNKGNFPGRFSGRQFSNSRSEMNVSTLELGDSALYLCATQKGPSSYNEQFFGPGTRLTVL.

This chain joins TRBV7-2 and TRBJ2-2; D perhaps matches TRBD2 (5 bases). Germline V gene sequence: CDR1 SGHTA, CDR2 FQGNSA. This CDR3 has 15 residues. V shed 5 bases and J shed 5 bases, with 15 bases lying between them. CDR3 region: CASSQIATGTGELFF. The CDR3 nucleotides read TGTGCCAGCAGCCAAATAGCCACGGGGACCGGGGAGCTGTTTTTT.

The CDR3 nucleotides are TGTGCCAGCAGCTTAGTGGGAAGAAACTACGAGCAGTACTTC. Encoded protein: CASSLVGRNYEQYF. J is TRBJ2-7 and V is TRBV7-2, with D uncertain. Between the trimmed V and J ends, which lost 1 base and 3 bases, there was a span of 10 bases. The CDR3 totals 14 residues. Germline lookup yields CDR1 SGHTA and CDR2 FQGNSA.

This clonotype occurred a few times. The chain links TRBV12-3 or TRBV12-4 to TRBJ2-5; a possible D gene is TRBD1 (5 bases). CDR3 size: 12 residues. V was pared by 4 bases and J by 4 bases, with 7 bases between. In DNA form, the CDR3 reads TGTGCCAGCAGTTCCAGGGCAGAGACCCAGTACTTC. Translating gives CASSSRAETQYF.

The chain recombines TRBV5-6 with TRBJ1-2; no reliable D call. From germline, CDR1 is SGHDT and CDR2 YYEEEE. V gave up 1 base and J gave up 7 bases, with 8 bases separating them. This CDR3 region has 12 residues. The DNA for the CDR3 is TGTGCCAGCAGCTTGAAGAGTACTGGCTACACCTTC. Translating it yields CASSLKSTGYTF.

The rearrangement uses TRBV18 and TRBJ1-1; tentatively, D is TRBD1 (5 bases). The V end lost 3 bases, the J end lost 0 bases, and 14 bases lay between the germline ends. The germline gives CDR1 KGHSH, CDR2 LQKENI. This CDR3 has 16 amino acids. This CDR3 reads CASSPHGGIMNTEAFF. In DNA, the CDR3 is TGTGCCAGCTCACCCCACGGGGGTATTATGAACACTGAAGCTTTCTTT.

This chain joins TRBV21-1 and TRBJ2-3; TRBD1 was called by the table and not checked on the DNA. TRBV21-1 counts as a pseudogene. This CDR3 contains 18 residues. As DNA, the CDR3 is TGTGCCAGCAGCAAAGGAGAGGGACGGACCCCTAGCACAGATACGCAGTATTTT. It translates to CASSKGEGRTPSTDTQYF.

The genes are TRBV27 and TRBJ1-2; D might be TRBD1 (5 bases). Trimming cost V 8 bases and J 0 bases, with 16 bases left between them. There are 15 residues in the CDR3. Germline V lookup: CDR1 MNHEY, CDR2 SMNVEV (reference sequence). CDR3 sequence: CASQMQGGPNYGYTF. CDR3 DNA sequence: TGTGCCAGCCAGATGCAGGGTGGACCTAACTATGGCTACACCTTC.

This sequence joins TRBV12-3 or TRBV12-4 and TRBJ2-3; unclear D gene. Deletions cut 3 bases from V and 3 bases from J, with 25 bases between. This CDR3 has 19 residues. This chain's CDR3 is CASSFPAESGGMITDTQYF. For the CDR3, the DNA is TGTGCCAGCAGTTTCCCGGCTGAATCGGGCGGAATGATAACAGATACGCAGTATTTT.

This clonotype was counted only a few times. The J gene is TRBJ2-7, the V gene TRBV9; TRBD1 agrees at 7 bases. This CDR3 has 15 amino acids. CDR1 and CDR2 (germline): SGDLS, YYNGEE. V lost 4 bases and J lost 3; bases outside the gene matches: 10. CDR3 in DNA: TGTGCCAGCAGCATGGAAGATGGGACAGACTACGAGCAGTACTTC. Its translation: CASSMEDGTDYEQYF.

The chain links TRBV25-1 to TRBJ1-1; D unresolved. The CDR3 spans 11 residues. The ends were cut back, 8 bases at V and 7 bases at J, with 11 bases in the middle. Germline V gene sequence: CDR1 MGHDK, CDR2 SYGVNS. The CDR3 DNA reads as TGTGCCAGCGTACTGGTGGGTGAAGCTTTCTTT. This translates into CASVLVGEAFF.

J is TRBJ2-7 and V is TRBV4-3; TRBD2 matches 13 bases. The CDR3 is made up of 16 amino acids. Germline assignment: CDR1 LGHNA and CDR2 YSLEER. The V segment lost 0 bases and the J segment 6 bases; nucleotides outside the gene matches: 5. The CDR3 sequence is CASSQEGLAGSGEQYF. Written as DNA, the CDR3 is TGCGCCAGCAGCCAAGAGGGACTAGCGGGGTCGGGCGAGCAGTACTTC.

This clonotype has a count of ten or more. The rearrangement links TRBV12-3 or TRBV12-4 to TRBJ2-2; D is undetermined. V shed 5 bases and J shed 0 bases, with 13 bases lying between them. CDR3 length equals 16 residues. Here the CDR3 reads CASSQPPRPNTGELFF. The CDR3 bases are TGTGCCAGCAGTCAACCGCCCCGACCGAACACCGGGGAGCTGTTTTTT.

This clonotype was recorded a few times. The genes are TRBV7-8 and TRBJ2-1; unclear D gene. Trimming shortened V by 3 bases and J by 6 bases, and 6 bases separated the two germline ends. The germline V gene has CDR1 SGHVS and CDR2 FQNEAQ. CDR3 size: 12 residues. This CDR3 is CASSFLFNEQFF. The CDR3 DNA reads TGTGCCAGCAGCTTCCTATTCAATGAGCAGTTCTTC.

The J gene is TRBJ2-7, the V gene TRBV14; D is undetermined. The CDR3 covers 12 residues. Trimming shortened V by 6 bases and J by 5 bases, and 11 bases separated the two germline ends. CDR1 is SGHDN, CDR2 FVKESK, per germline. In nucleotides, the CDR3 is TGTGCCAGCAGTCGGGTGGGCCACGAGCAGTACTTC. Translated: CASSRVGHEQYF.

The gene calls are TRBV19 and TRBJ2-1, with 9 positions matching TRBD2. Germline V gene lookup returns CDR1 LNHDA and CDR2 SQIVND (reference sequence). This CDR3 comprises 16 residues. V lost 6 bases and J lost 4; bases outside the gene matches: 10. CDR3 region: CASRKVLAGYYNEQFF. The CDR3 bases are TGTGCCAGTAGGAAAGTGCTAGCGGGATATTACAATGAGCAGTTCTTC.

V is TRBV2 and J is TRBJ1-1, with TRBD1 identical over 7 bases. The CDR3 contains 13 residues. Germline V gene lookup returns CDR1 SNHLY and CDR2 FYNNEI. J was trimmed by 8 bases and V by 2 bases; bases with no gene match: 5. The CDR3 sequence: CASSEQGVGEAFF. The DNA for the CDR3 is TGTGCCAGCAGTGAACAGGGGGTTGGCGAAGCTTTCTTT.

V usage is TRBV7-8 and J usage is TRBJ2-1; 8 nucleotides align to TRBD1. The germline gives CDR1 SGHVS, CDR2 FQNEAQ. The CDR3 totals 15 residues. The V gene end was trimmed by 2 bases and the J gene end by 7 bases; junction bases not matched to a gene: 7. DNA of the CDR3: TGTGCCAGCAGCTTAAGGACAGGGAGTAGAAATGAGCAGTTCTTC. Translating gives CASSLRTGSRNEQFF.

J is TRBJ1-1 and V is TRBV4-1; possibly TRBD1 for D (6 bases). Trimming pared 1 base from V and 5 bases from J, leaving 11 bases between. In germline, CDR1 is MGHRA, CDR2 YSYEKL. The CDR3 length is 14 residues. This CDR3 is CASSQATGGTEAFF. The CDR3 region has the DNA TGCGCCAGCAGCCAAGCGACAGGCGGGACTGAAGCTTTCTTT.